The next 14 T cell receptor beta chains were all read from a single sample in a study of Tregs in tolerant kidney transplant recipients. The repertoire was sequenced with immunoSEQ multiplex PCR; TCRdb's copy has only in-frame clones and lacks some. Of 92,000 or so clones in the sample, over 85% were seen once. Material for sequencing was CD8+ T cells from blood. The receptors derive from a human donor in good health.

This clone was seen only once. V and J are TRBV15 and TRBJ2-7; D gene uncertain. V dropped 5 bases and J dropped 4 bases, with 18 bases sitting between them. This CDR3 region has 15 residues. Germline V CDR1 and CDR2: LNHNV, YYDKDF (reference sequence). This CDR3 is CATSPRLGDPYEQYF. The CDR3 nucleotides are TGTGCCACCAGCCCCCGATTGGGCGACCCTTACGAGCAGTACTTC. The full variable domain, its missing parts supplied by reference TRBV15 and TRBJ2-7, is DAMVIQNPRYQVTQFGKPVTLSCSQTLNHNVMYWYQQKSSQAPKLLFHYYDKDFNNEADTPDNFQSRRPNTSFCFLDIRSPGLGDTAMYLCATSPRLGDPYEQYFGPGTRLTVT.

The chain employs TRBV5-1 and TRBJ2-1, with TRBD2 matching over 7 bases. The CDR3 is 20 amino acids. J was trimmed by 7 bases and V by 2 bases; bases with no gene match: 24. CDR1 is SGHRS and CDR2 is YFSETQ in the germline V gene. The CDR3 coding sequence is TGCGCCAGCAGCTTCACCCAACCGCGGGGACTACACCTAAACGGGAATGAGCAGTTCTTC. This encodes CASSFTQPRGLHLNGNEQFF.

The CDR3 spells CASSLEGEHNEQFF. The CDR3 DNA sequence: TGTGCCAGCAGCCTCGAGGGGGAACACAATGAGCAGTTCTTC. The chain joins TRBV6-4 to TRBJ2-1, with D perhaps TRBD1 (6 bases). CDR1 is MRHNA, CDR2 SNTAGT, per germline. Trimming removed 6 bases from V and 5 bases from J, with 14 bases in between. The CDR3 length is 14 residues.

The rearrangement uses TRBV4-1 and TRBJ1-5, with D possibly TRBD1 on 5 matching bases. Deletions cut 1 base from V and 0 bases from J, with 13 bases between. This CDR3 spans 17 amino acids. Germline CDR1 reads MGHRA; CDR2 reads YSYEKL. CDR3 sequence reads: CASSQAQGLDSNQPQHF. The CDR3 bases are TGCGCCAGCAGCCAAGCCCAGGGCCTCGATAGCAATCAGCCCCAGCATTTT.

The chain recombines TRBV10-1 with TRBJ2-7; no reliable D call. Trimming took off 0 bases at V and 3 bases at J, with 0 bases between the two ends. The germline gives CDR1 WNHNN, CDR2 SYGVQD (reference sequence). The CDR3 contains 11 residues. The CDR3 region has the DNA TGCGCCAGCAGTGAGTCCTACGAGCAGTACTTC. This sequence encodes CASSESYEQYF.

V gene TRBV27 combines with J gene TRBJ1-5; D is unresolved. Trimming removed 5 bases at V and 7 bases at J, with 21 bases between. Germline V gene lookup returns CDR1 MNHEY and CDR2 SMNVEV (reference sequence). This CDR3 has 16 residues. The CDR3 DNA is TGTGCCAGCAGTCCCCATGGACCCCGGGAGGGACAGCCCCAGCATTTT. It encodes CASSPHGPREGQPQHF.

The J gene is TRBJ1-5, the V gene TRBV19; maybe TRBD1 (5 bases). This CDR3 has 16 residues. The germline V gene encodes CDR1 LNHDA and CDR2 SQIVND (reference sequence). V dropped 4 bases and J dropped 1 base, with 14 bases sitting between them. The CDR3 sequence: CASSRGTGESNQPQHF. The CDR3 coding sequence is TGTGCCAGTAGTAGGGGTACGGGGGAAAGCAATCAGCCCCAGCATTTT.

CDR3 amino acids: CSARGVRTQYF. CDR3 sequence (DNA): TGCAGTGCGCGGGGGGTAAGGACCCAGTACTTC. The chain has TRBV20-1 and TRBJ2-5; 8 bases are a match to TRBD2. V shed 6 bases and J 7 bases; nucleotides not matched to a gene: 4. The V gene's germline CDR1 is DFQATT and CDR2 SNEGSKA (reference sequence). CDR3 length: 11 residues.

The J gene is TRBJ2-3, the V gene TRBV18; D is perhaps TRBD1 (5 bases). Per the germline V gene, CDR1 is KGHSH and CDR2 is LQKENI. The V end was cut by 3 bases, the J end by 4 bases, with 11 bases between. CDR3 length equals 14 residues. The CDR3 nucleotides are TGTGCCAGCTCACCTAGGGGTTTTGCAGATACGCAGTATTTT. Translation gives CASSPRGFADTQYF.

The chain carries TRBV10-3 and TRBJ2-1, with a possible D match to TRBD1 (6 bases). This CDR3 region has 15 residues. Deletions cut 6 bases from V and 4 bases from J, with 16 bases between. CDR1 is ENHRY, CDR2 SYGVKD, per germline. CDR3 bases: TGTGCCATCAGATCCCCCGGGACAAAATACAATGAGCAGTTCTTC. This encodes CAIRSPGTKYNEQFF.

As DNA, the CDR3 is TGTGCCAGCAGTTTAAGCCCCCTTCACAATGAGCAGTTCTTC. It codes for CASSLSPLHNEQFF. The chain joins TRBV27 to TRBJ2-1, with no clear D. V shed 2 bases and J shed 5 bases, with 10 bases lying between them. CDR1 is MNHEY, CDR2 SMNVEV, per germline (reference sequence). The CDR3 is 14 residues long.

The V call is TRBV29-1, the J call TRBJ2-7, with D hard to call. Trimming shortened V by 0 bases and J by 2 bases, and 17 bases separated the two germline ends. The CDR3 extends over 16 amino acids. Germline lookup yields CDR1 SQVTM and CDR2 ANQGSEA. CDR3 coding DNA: TGCAGCGTTGAAGATACACAGTCAACCGGAACCTACGAGCAGTACTTC. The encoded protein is CSVEDTQSTGTYEQYF.

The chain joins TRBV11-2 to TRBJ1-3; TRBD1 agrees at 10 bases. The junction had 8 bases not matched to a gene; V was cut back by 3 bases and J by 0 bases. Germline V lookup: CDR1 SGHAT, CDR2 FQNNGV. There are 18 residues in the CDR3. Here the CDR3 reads CASSFPDRGLNSGNTIYF. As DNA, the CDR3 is TGTGCCAGCAGCTTCCCAGACAGGGGGCTCAACTCTGGAAACACCATATATTTT. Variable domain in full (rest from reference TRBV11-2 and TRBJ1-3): EAGVAQSPRYKIIEKRQSVAFWCNPISGHATLYWYQQILGQGPKLLIQFQNNGVVDDSQLPKDRFSAERLKGVDSTLKIQPAKLEDSAVYLCASSFPDRGLNSGNTIYFGEGSWLTVV.

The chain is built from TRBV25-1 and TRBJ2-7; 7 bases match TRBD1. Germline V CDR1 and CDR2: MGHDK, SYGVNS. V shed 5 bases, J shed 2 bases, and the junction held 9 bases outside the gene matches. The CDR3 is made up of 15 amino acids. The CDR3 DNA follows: TGTGCCAGCAGTTCAAAAGGGGGCAACCCCTACGAGCAGTACTTC. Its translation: CASSSKGGNPYEQYF.